The 21 T cell receptor beta chains presented below share a single source sample, sequenced in a study of OX40 agonist ivuxolimab in advanced cancers. The method was immunoSEQ multiplex PCR; TCRdb's version includes in-frame clones alone and lacks a portion of them. Of some 78,000 clones in the sample, roughly 92% were seen once. The source material was CD4+ or CD8+ T cells sorted from blood, sampled in a trial of the OX40 agonist ivuxolimab. These receptors were obtained from an adult with an advanced solid tumor such as melanoma, head and neck, liver or kidney cancer.

The CDR3 DNA reads TGTGCCAGCTCACCACCGGCGATAAACTATGGCTACACCTTC. Protein: CASSPPAINYGYTF. The V gene is TRBV18, the J gene TRBJ1-2; the D is unclear. V was cut by 0 bases and J by 2 bases, with 7 bases left in between. Looked up from germline, CDR1 is KGHSH and CDR2 is LQKENI. The CDR3 totals 14 residues.

V and J are TRBV11-2 and TRBJ2-3, with D perhaps TRBD1 or TRBD2 (6 bases each). CDR1 and CDR2 (germline): SGHAT, FQNNGV. Trimming stripped 3 bases from V and 2 bases from J, with 12 bases between. CDR3 length: 15 amino acids. CDR3 sequence reads: CASSFGGGLTDTQYF. CDR3 DNA sequence: TGTGCCAGCAGCTTTGGAGGGGGGCTCACAGATACGCAGTATTTT.

The chain recombines TRBV10-1 with TRBJ2-7, with D tentatively TRBD1 (5 bases). Germline V gene lookup returns CDR1 WNHNN and CDR2 SYGVQD (reference sequence). Trimming took off 6 bases at V and 6 bases at J, with 12 bases between the two ends. This CDR3 region has 12 residues. The DNA of the CDR3 is TGCGCCAGCAGCTGGGGCCCCCTCGAGCAGTACTTC. Amino acids: CASSWGPLEQYF.

In this sample, this clone turned up once. J is TRBJ2-2 and V is TRBV5-6, with D uncertain. Per germline, CDR1 SGHDT and CDR2 YYEEEE. Trimming stripped 3 bases from V and 0 bases from J, with 12 bases between. The CDR3 totals 16 residues. The CDR3: CASSWRTDPNTGELFF. CDR3 coding DNA: TGTGCCAGCAGCTGGCGGACGGACCCGAACACCGGGGAGCTGTTTTTT.

The chain employs TRBV30 and TRBJ2-5, with 10 bases aligning to TRBD2. Germline-derived CDR1 and CDR2 are GTSNPN and SVGIG (reference sequence). The CDR3 covers 14 residues. V was pared by 4 bases and J by 4 bases, with 6 bases of the junction left unmatched. The CDR3 DNA reads TGTGCCTGGAAAACGGGACTAGCGACAGAGACCCAGTACTTC. Translating it yields CAWKTGLATETQYF.

The chain uses TRBV14 and TRBJ1-1, with D tentatively TRBD1 (5 bases). Trimming cost V 4 bases and J 9 bases, with 12 bases left between them. The CDR3 runs 12 residues. Per germline, CDR1 SGHDN and CDR2 FVKESK. In DNA, the CDR3 is TGTGCCAGCAGCCTTCAAGGGGTTAAAGCTTTCTTT. It is translated as CASSLQGVKAFF.

This clone has only one observation. The chain employs TRBV27 and TRBJ2-5; D is uncertain. The CDR3 length is 10 residues. Germline V CDR1 and CDR2: MNHEY, SMNVEV (reference sequence). V was shortened by 8 bases and J by 7 bases, with 8 bases between the two germline ends. The CDR3: CASPNSTQYF. The DNA of the CDR3 is TGTGCCAGCCCTAATTCGACCCAGTACTTC.

The chain joins TRBV5-6 to TRBJ1-4; 9 bases are a match to TRBD1. V shed 3 bases and J 5 bases; nucleotides not matched to a gene: 5. Germline CDR1 is SGHDT and CDR2 is YYEEEE. The CDR3 has 15 amino acids. As DNA, the CDR3 is TGTGCCAGCAGCTGGACAGGGGAGGGGAATGAAAAACTGTTTTTT. Residues: CASSWTGEGNEKLFF.

The V call is TRBV5-1, the J call TRBJ1-1, with unresolved D. This CDR3 is built from 13 residues. Per the germline V gene, CDR1 is SGHRS and CDR2 is YFSETQ. Trimming pared 0 bases from V and 11 bases from J, leaving 14 bases between. CDR3 in amino acids: CASSLAGGDMAFF. The DNA for the CDR3 is TGCGCCAGCAGCTTGGCCGGCGGAGACATGGCTTTCTTT.

The V gene is TRBV4-1, the J gene TRBJ1-2; no clear D. Germline V gives CDR1 MGHRA, CDR2 YSYEKL. With 1 base removed from V and 6 bases from J, the gap between germline ends came to 15 bases. This CDR3 is 15 amino acids long. The chain's CDR3 is CASSQGLQAVNGYTF. CDR3 nucleotide sequence: TGCGCCAGCAGCCAAGGTCTTCAGGCGGTAAATGGCTACACCTTC.

V gene TRBV30 combines with J gene TRBJ1-3, with D hard to call. Germline CDR1 reads GTSNPN; CDR2 reads SVGIG (reference sequence). There are 17 residues in the CDR3. The V end was cut by 2 bases, the J end by 4 bases, with 21 bases between. The CDR3 loop reads CAWSPPPRPGPGNTIYF. The CDR3 DNA sequence: TGTGCCTGGAGTCCACCCCCGAGGCCGGGCCCGGGAAACACCATATATTTT.

The chain is built from TRBV5-6 and TRBJ1-6; D is possibly TRBD1 (5 bases). Germline loops: CDR1 SGHDT, CDR2 YYEEEE. Trimming removed 0 bases at V and 5 bases at J, with 12 bases between. This CDR3 comprises 16 residues. Here the CDR3 reads CASSLGGGTHNSPLHF. The CDR3 DNA reads as TGTGCCAGCAGCTTGGGGGGGGGAACCCATAATTCACCCCTCCACTTT.

The V gene is TRBV19, the J gene TRBJ1-4; 9 bases fit TRBD1. This CDR3 contains 15 residues. Trimming cost V 5 bases and J 8 bases; bases outside gene matches: 9. Germline CDR1 and CDR2: LNHDA and SQIVND (reference sequence). CDR3 sequence (DNA): TGTGCCAGTAGTCTCATACAGGGGGCACAGGAAAAACTGTTTTTT. It codes for CASSLIQGAQEKLFF.

The V gene is TRBV6-5, the J gene TRBJ1-5; no clear D. V was trimmed by 0 bases and J by 7 bases, leaving 7 bases between them. This CDR3 region has 13 residues. Germline CDR1 MNHEY, CDR2 SVGAGI. The CDR3 sequence is CASSYSVGQPQHF. CDR3 in DNA: TGTGCCAGCAGTTACTCCGTGGGACAGCCCCAGCATTTT.

The chain combines TRBV27 with TRBJ2-7, with no clear D. Between the trimmed V and J ends, which lost 2 bases and 0 bases, there was a span of 8 bases. This CDR3 is 14 amino acids long. Looked up from germline, CDR1 is MNHEY and CDR2 is SMNVEV (reference sequence). The CDR3 sequence: CASSLEWGSYEQYF. The CDR3 bases are TGTGCCAGCAGTTTAGAGTGGGGCTCCTACGAGCAGTACTTC.

The chain combines TRBV7-8 with TRBJ1-6; possible D gene TRBD1, 5 bases. Germline assignment: CDR1 SGHVS and CDR2 FQNEAQ. The CDR3 runs to 16 residues. The germline V and J ends were trimmed by 1 base and 8 bases, with 15 bases remaining between them. The CDR3: CASSLVRGTADSPLHF. The CDR3 DNA follows: TGTGCCAGCAGCTTAGTGCGGGGCACCGCAGATTCACCCCTCCACTTT.

The chain links TRBV18 to TRBJ2-1; D possibly corresponds to TRBD2 (6 bases). Germline V gene data show CDR1 as KGHSH and CDR2 as LQKENI. This CDR3 is 15 amino acids long. Trimming took 3 bases from V and 3 from J, leaving 12 bases between them. CDR3 DNA: TGTGCCAGCTCACCGAGCGGGCGAGTCTACAATGAGCAGTTCTTC. It encodes CASSPSGRVYNEQFF.

This clone occurred a few times. The chain recombines TRBV29-1 with TRBJ2-4; D is unclear. Germline values: CDR1 SQVTM, CDR2 ANQGSEA. V was clipped by 5 bases and J by 3 bases, with 11 bases between them. The CDR3 is made up of 13 amino acids. In DNA, the CDR3 is TGCAGCGTTAACTGGCTCAACAAAAACATTCAGTACTTC. This encodes CSVNWLNKNIQYF.

The chain couples TRBV5-4 to TRBJ1-1; D is ambiguous. Trimming took 3 bases from V and 1 from J, leaving 10 bases between them. The CDR3 contains 14 residues. Per the germline V gene, CDR1 is SGHNT and CDR2 is YYREEE (reference sequence). The CDR3 coding sequence is TGTGCCAGCAGCTCCGGTGGGCCGAACACTGAAGCTTTCTTT. This codes for CASSSGGPNTEAFF. Together with reference TRBV5-4 and TRBJ1-1, the CDR3 gives the full variable domain: ETGVTQSPTHLIKTRGQQVTLRCSSQSGHNTVSWYQQALGQGPQFIFQYYREEENGRGNFPPRFSGLQFPNYSSELNVNALELDDSALYLCASSSGGPNTEAFFGQGTRLTVV.

This chain joins TRBV18 and TRBJ2-5; D unclear. Deletions cut 2 bases from V and 5 bases from J, with 6 bases between. Germline V gene data show CDR1 as KGHSH and CDR2 as LQKENI. CDR3 length: 12 amino acids. CDR3 DNA sequence: TGTGCCAGCTCACCATTGTTCGAGACCCAGTACTTC. It yields the protein CASSPLFETQYF.

This rearrangement joins TRBV19 to TRBJ1-5; a weak D match, TRBD1 (5 bases). The length of the CDR3 is 13 residues. Germline lookup yields CDR1 LNHDA and CDR2 SQIVND (reference sequence). Trimming took 6 bases from V and 6 from J, leaving 12 bases between them. The CDR3 loop reads CASRVQGSQPQHF. The CDR3 region has the DNA TGTGCCAGTAGGGTCCAGGGATCTCAGCCCCAGCATTTT.